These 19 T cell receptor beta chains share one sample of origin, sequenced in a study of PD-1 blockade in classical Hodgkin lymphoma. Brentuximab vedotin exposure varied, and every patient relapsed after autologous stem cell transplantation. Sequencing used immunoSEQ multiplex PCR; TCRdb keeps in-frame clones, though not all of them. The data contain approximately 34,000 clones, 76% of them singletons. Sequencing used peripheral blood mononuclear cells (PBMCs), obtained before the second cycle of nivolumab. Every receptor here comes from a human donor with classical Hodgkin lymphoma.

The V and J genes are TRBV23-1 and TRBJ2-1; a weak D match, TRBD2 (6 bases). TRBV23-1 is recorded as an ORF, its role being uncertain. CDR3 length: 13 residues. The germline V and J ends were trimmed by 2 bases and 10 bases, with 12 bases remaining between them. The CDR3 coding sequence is TGCGCCAGCAGTCAAAGGAGGGTTCGGGAGCAGTTCTTC. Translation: CASSQRRVREQFF.

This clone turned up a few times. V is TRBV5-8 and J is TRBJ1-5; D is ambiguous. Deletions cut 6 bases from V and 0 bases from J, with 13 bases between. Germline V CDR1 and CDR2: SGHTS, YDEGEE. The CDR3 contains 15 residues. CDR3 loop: CASILYGLSNQPQHF. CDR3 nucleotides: TGTGCCAGCATCCTGTATGGGCTTAGCAATCAGCCCCAGCATTTT.

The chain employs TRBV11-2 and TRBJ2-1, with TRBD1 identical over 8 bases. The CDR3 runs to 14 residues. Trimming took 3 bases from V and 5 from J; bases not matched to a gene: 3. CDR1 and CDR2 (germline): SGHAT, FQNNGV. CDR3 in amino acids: CASSLDRDNNEQFF. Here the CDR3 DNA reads TGTGCCAGCAGCTTGGACAGGGATAACAATGAGCAGTTCTTC.

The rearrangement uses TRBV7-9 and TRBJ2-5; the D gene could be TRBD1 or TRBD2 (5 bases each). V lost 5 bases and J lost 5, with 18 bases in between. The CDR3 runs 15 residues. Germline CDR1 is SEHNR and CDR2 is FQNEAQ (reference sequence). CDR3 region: CASSPYRLRGETQYF. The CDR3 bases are TGTGCCAGCAGCCCATATCGTCTGAGGGGTGAGACCCAGTACTTC. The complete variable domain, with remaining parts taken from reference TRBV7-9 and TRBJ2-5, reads DTGVSQNPRHKITKRGQNVTFRCDPISEHNRLYWYRQTLGQGPEFLTYFQNEAQLEKSRLLSDRFSAERPKGSFSTLEIQRTEQGDSAMYLCASSPYRLRGETQYFGPGTRLLVL.

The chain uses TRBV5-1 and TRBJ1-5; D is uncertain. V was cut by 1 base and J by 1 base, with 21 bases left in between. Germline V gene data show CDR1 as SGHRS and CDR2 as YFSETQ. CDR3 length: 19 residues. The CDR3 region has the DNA TGCGCCAGCAGCTTGTGGCGTTGTCGCTGTGGTAGCAGCAATCAGCCCCAGCATTTT. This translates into CASSLWRCRCGSSNQPQHF.

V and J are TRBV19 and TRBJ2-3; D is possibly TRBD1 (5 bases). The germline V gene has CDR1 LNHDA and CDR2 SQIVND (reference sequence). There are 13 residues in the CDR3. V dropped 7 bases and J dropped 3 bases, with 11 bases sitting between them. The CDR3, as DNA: TGTGCCAGTACCCCCAGGGATACAGATACGCAGTATTTT. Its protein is CASTPRDTDTQYF. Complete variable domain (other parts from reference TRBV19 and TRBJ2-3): DGGITQSPKYLFRKEGQNVTLSCEQNLNHDAMYWYRQDPGQGLRLIYYSQIVNDFQKGDIAEGYSVSREKKESFPLTVTSAQKNPTAFYLCASTPRDTDTQYFGPGTRLTVL.

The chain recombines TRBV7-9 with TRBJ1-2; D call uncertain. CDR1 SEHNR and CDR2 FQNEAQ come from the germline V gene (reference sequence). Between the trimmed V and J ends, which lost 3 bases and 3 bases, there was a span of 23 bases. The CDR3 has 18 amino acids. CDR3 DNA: TGTGCCAGCAGCTTGGAGTATGTAGGGTCCTCGGACTACTATGGCTACACCTTC. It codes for CASSLEYVGSSDYYGYTF.

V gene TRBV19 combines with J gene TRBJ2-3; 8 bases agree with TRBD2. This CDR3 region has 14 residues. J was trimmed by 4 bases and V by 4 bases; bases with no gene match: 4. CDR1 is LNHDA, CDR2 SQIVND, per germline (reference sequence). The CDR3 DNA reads TGTGCCAGTAGTAGACCCGGGGGGGCAGATACGCAGTATTTT. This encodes CASSRPGGADTQYF.

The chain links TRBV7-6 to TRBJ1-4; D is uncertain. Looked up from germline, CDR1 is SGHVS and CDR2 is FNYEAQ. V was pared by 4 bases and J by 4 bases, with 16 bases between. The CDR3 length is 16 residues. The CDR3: CASSSQAGQHNEKLFF. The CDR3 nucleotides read TGTGCCAGCAGCTCCCAGGCCGGGCAGCATAATGAAAAACTGTTTTTT.

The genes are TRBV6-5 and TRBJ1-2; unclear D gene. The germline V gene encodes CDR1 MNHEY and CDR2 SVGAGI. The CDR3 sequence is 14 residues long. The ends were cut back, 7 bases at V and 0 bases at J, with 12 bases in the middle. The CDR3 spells CASTHSATNYGYTF. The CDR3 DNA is TGTGCCAGCACCCACAGCGCTACTAACTATGGCTACACCTTC.

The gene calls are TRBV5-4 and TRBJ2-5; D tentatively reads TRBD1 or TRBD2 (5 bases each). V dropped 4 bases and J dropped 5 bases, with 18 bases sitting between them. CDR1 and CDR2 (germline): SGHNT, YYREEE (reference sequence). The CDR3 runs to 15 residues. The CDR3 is CASSPVGDQGETQYF. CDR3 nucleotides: TGTGCCAGCAGCCCGGTGGGGGATCAAGGGGAGACCCAGTACTTC.

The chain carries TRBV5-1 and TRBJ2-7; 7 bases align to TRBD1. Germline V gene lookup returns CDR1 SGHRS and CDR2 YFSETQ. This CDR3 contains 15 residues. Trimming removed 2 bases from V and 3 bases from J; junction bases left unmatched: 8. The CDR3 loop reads CASSLLTGFSYEQYF. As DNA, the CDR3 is TGCGCCAGCAGCTTACTGACAGGGTTTAGCTACGAGCAGTACTTC.

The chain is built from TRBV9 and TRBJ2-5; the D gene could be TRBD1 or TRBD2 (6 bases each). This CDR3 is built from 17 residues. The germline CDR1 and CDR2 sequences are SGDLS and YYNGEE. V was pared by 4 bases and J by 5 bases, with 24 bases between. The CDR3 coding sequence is TGTGCCAGCAGCCCCCGAAGGGGGGTGCCGGGGTTGGAGACCCAGTACTTC. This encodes CASSPRRGVPGLETQYF.

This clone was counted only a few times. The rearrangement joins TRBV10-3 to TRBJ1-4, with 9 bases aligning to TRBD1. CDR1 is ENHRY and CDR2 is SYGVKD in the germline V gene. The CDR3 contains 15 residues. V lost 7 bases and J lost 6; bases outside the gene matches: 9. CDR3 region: CAINDRGFKDEKLFF. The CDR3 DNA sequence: TGTGCCATCAACGACAGGGGGTTCAAGGATGAAAAACTGTTTTTT.

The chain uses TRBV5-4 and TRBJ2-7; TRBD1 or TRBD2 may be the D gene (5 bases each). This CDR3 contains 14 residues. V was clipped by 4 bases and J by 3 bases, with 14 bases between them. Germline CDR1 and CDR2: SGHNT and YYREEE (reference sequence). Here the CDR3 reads CASSLDSGSYEQYF. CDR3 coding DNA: TGTGCCAGCAGCCTCGACTCAGGGAGCTACGAGCAGTACTTC.

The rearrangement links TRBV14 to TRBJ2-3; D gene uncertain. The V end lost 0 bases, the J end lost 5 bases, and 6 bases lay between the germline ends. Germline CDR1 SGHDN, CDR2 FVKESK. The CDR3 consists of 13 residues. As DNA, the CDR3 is TGTGCCAGCAGCCAAGAACTCGGAGATACGCAGTATTTT. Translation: CASSQELGDTQYF. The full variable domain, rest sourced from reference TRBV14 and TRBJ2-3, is EAGVTQFPSHSVIEKGQTVTLRCDPISGHDNLYWYRRVMGKEIKFLLHFVKESKQDESGMPNNRFLAERTGGTYSTLKVQPAELEDSGVYFCASSQELGDTQYFGPGTRLTVL.

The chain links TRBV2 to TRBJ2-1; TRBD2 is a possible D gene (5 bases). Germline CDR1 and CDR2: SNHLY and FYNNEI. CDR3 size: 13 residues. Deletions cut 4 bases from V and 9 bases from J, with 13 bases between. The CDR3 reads CASSVNSGGEQFF. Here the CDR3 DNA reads TGTGCCAGCAGTGTTAACAGCGGAGGTGAGCAGTTCTTC.

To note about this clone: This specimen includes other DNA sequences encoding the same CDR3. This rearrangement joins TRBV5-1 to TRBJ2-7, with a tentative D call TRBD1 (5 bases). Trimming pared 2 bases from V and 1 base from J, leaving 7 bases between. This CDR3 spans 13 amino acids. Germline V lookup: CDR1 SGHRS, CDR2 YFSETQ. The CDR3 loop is CASSFTGSYEQYF. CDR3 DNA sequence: TGCGCCAGCAGCTTCACAGGTTCCTACGAGCAGTACTTC.

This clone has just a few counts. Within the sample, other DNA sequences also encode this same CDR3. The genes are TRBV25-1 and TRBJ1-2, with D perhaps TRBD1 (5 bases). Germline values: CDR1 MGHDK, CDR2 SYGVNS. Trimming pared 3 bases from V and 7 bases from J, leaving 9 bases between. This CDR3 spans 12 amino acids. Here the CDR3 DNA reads TGTGCCAGCAGTGAGGGGGGGGGTGGCTACACCTTC. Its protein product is CASSEGGGGYTF.